This T cell receptor beta chain originates from a study of cytomegalovirus exposure and HLA in healthy donors. PCR employed 60 Vbeta and 13 Jbeta primers. The table came from immunoSEQ multiplex PCR; TCRdb's copy has only in-frame clones and leaves some out. The sample yields about 120,000 clones, around 75% seen once. The V gene lost 1 base and the J gene lost 2 bases, with 6 bases spanning the gap. Germline-derived CDR1 and CDR2 are LNHDA and SQIVND (reference sequence). The CDR3 spans 13 residues. This clonotype originated in a woman aged 18-35 years in good health and CMV-seronegative. The sequenced sample was PBMCs. This chain connects TRBV19 to TRBJ2-7, with a possible D match to TRBD2 (5 bases). The CDR3 is CASSIGRAYEQYF. DNA for the CDR3: TGTGCCAGTAGTATAGGGCGGGCCTACGAGCAGTACTTC.